The 17 T cell receptor beta chains reported below all come from one sample, sequenced in a study of T cell responses to AZD1222 COVID-19 vaccine. Profiling relied on immunoSEQ multiplex PCR, and the TCRdb table lists in-frame clones only, not all of them. The data show about 94,000 clones, approximately 90% seen once. The source was peripheral blood, collected 28 days after the second AZD1222 dose. These receptors all come from an adult who received the AZD1222 COVID-19 vaccine.

This clone has more than one count but fewer than ten. This chain links TRBV6-5 with TRBJ1-2; tentatively, D is TRBD1 (6 bases). Germline CDR1 and CDR2: MNHEY and SVGAGI. The CDR3 spans 12 residues. Trimming cost V 8 bases and J 2 bases, with 9 bases left between them. The CDR3 spells CASQGRNYGYTF. The CDR3 bases are TGTGCCAGCCAGGGGAGGAACTATGGCTACACCTTC.

Remarks on this clone: The same CDR3 arises from other DNA sequences in this sample as well. CDR3 in DNA: TGCGCCAGCAGCTTGGGAGGGGTGAATGAAAAACTGTTTTTT. It specifies CASSLGGVNEKLFF. The gene calls are TRBV5-1 and TRBJ1-4, with D perhaps matching TRBD1 (5 bases). CDR3 size: 14 residues. V was shortened by 0 bases and J by 5 bases, with 8 bases between the two germline ends. From germline, CDR1 is SGHRS and CDR2 YFSETQ.

This clone has only one observation. This chain links TRBV2 with TRBJ2-3; D may be TRBD2 (5 bases). The germline CDR1 and CDR2 sequences are SNHLY and FYNNEI. V was clipped by 8 bases and J by 6 bases, with 24 bases between them. This CDR3 spans 16 amino acids. This CDR3 reads CASAVGLGMGADTQYF. CDR3 DNA sequence: TGTGCCAGCGCGGTCGGACTGGGGATGGGAGCGGATACGCAGTATTTT.

The V call is TRBV7-2, the J call TRBJ1-4, with D uncertain. V gave up 5 bases and J gave up 4 bases, with 14 bases separating them. CDR3 length equals 15 residues. Germline loops: CDR1 SGHTA, CDR2 FQGNSA. CDR3 protein: CASSPRGGVNEKLFF. Here the CDR3 DNA reads TGTGCCAGCAGCCCTCGGGGTGGGGTTAATGAAAAACTGTTTTTT.

The gene calls are TRBV7-9 and TRBJ2-7; 9 bases align to TRBD1. Germline assignment: CDR1 SEHNR and CDR2 FQNEAQ (reference sequence). The CDR3 runs 13 residues. The trim removed 8 bases at V and 5 bases at J, leaving 7 bases unmatched. The CDR3 protein is CASGTGTFNEQYF. For the CDR3, the DNA is TGTGCCAGCGGGACAGGGACCTTTAACGAGCAGTACTTC.

The chain links TRBV6-5 to TRBJ1-2; unclear D gene. The ends were cut back, 3 bases at V and 4 bases at J, with 15 bases in the middle. CDR3 length: 15 amino acids. The germline V gene encodes CDR1 MNHEY and CDR2 SVGAGI. The CDR3 region has the DNA TGTGCCAGCAGTTATTACGACCAGCGGCTCTATGGCTACACCTTC. It is translated as CASSYYDQRLYGYTF.

This clone was detected only a few times. Here the CDR3 reads CASSIEVRSNQPQHF. The CDR3 region has the DNA TGTGCCAGTAGTATAGAGGTCCGAAGCAATCAGCCCCAGCATTTT. The chain couples TRBV19 to TRBJ1-5; no clear D. V lost 0 bases and J lost 1, with 7 bases in between. The CDR3 loop spans 15 amino acids. Germline CDR1 LNHDA, CDR2 SQIVND (reference sequence).

This clone is labeled medium-sized. The CDR3 DNA reads TGTGCCAGTAGTATTAGTTACGAGACTAGCACAGATACGCAGTATTTT. The encoded protein is CASSISYETSTDTQYF. V and J are TRBV19 and TRBJ2-3; D is uncertain. This CDR3 region has 16 residues. Looked up from germline, CDR1 is LNHDA and CDR2 is SQIVND (reference sequence). Trimming cost V 3 bases and J 0 bases, with 13 bases left between them.

This clone was seen only once. V gene TRBV6-2 or TRBV6-3 combines with J gene TRBJ2-2; 7 nucleotides align to TRBD2. V lost 2 bases and J lost 0; bases outside the gene matches: 6. The germline V gene encodes CDR1 MNHEY and CDR2 SVGEGT. The CDR3 runs to 17 residues. The CDR3 coding sequence is TGTGCCAGCAGTTACGCCCCCAGCGGGGCGAACACCGGGGAGCTGTTTTTT. Translated, it gives CASSYAPSGANTGELFF.

The chain carries TRBV6-5 and TRBJ1-5; tentatively, D is TRBD1 (5 bases). This CDR3 has 15 residues. CDR1 is MNHEY and CDR2 is SVGAGI in the germline V gene. V was cut by 8 bases and J by 2 bases, with 16 bases left in between. The CDR3 region has the DNA TGTGCCAGCGCCCTCGGGGCATGGGGCAATCAGCCCCAGCATTTT. This translates into CASALGAWGNQPQHF.

The chain recombines TRBV6-5 with TRBJ1-4; a possible D gene is TRBD1 (6 bases). Germline V CDR1 and CDR2: MNHEY, SVGAGI. Trimming took off 6 bases at V and 7 bases at J, with 9 bases between the two ends. The CDR3 is 12 amino acids. In DNA form, the CDR3 reads TGTGCCAGCAGGGGGGCGGGTGAAAAACTGTTTTTT. It encodes CASRGAGEKLFF.

This clone was seen more than once but under ten times. V and J are TRBV13 and TRBJ2-3, with 8 positions matching TRBD1. The CDR3 has 15 residues. Per the germline V gene, CDR1 is PRHDT and CDR2 is FYEKMQ (reference sequence). V was clipped by 3 bases and J by 6 bases; unmatched bases: 8. The CDR3 DNA follows: TGTGCCAGCAGCTTCTCAGGGGGCGCGTCGGATACGCAGTATTTT. Its protein is CASSFSGGASDTQYF. Full variable domain (remainder filled in from reference TRBV13 and TRBJ2-3): AAGVIQSPRHLIKEKRETATLKCYPIPRHDTVYWYQQGPGQDPQFLISFYEKMQSDKGSIPDRFSAQQFSDYHSELNMSSLELGDSALYFCASSFSGGASDTQYFGPGTRLTVL.

The chain couples TRBV9 to TRBJ1-6; D gene ambiguous. This CDR3 spans 13 amino acids. The V gene lost 0 bases and the J gene lost 11 bases, with 9 bases spanning the gap. Germline lookup yields CDR1 SGDLS and CDR2 YYNGEE. The CDR3 region has the DNA TGTGCCAGCAGCGTAGCATTTGTCCCACCCCTCCACTTT. This codes for CASSVAFVPPLHF.

The CDR3 sequence is CASSSRSYGYTF. DNA of the CDR3: TGTGCCAGCAGCTCCCGTAGCTATGGCTACACCTTC. The chain carries TRBV7-9 and TRBJ1-2; no reliable D call. Trimming took 4 bases from V and 4 from J, leaving 7 bases between them. Germline V gene data show CDR1 as SEHNR and CDR2 as FQNEAQ (reference sequence). The CDR3 extends over 12 amino acids.

The V and J genes are TRBV7-9 and TRBJ1-2, with D possibly being TRBD1 (6 bases). V lost 2 bases, J lost 8 bases, and 18 bases lay in between. Per the germline V gene, CDR1 is SEHNR and CDR2 is FQNEAQ (reference sequence). The CDR3 length is 15 residues. CDR3 nucleotides: TGTGCCAGCAGCTTAACGGGGGGGGCAGCCCCAGGCTACACCTTC. Translation gives CASSLTGGAAPGYTF. The full variable domain, completed using reference TRBV7-9 and TRBJ1-2, is DTGVSQNPRHKITKRGQNVTFRCDPISEHNRLYWYRQTLGQGPEFLTYFQNEAQLEKSRLLSDRFSAERPKGSFSTLEIQRTEQGDSAMYLCASSLTGGAAPGYTFGSGTRLTVV.

Only one count was recorded for this clone. The CDR3 DNA is TGTGCCAGCAGCTTAGCGACCGGACGGGACAGCTATGGCTACACCTTC. Amino acids: CASSLATGRDSYGYTF. The chain employs TRBV7-9 and TRBJ1-2; TRBD1 aligns across 7 bases. The length of the CDR3 is 16 residues. CDR1 is SEHNR and CDR2 is FQNEAQ in the germline V gene (reference sequence). Trimming removed 0 bases from V and 4 bases from J; junction bases left unmatched: 8.

The V and J genes are TRBV19 and TRBJ1-5; tentative D call: TRBD1 (6 bases). The V gene lost 0 bases and the J gene lost 3 bases, with 15 bases spanning the gap. This CDR3 region has 17 residues. Germline-derived CDR1 and CDR2 are LNHDA and SQIVND (reference sequence). The CDR3 DNA reads as TGTGCCAGTAGTATAGACAGGGGTCTATCCATCAATCAGCCCCAGCATTTT. Encoded protein: CASSIDRGLSINQPQHF.